Below, 30 T cell receptor beta chains from the same sample are listed, as sequenced in a study of human T cells and chemical hapten exposure listed by TCRdb under 2021. During library preparation, unique molecular identifiers were attached to individual cDNA molecules so that TCRs could be counted quantitatively and reproducibly. The public sequencing data were trimmed at Q25 with fastp and processed into clonotypes with MiXCR by TCRdb, which kept only in-frame beta chains. Each entry is one CDR3 protein sequence, shown with its most common DNA and genes. The sample table contains around 120,000 distinct CDR3 sequences; only one count was recorded for 8% to 9.5% of them. About 1.4% of the sample belongs to the ten largest clones. Unfractionated whole blood was collected in Tempus Blood RNA tubes, and total RNA was extracted from that blood. The source material was whole blood. The receptors here all came from a human donor in good health. Some clones in this sample may be carry-over from other donors' samples. Donor details come from another sample of the same person, matched by shared clones.

The chain is built from TRBV25-1 and TRBJ2-2; D is undetermined. Trimming left V 6 bases short and J 6 bases short, with 8 bases between. The CDR3 covers 12 residues. Germline CDR1 reads MGHDK; CDR2 reads SYGVNS. Written as DNA, the CDR3 is TGTGCCAGCAGCTCAGCTCCCGGGGAGCTGTTTTTT. This codes for CASSSAPGELFF. Complete variable domain (other parts from reference TRBV25-1 and TRBJ2-2): EADIYQTPRYLVIGTGKKITLECSQTMGHDKMYWYQQDPGMELHLIHYSYGVNSTEKGDLSSESTVSRIRTEHFPLTLESARPSHTSQYLCASSSAPGELFFGEGSRLTVL.

This clonotype was seen a handful of times. This chain joins TRBV2 and TRBJ2-6; TRBD1 matches 10 bases. The germline CDR1 and CDR2 sequences are SNHLY and FYNNEI. Germline trimming cut 6 bases from V and 4 bases from J; bases unmatched to any gene: 12. This CDR3 has 18 residues. CDR3 DNA sequence: TGTGCCAGCAGAGGCTATACCGGGACAGGGGACGGGGCCAACGTCCTGACTTTC. It specifies CASRGYTGTGDGANVLTF.

This clonotype was seen only a few times. The rearrangement uses TRBV6-5 and TRBJ2-7; TRBD1 matches at 12 bases. CDR1 is MNHEY, CDR2 SVGAGI, per germline. V lost 4 bases and J lost 0; bases outside the gene matches: 4. There are 16 residues in the CDR3. CDR3 sequence: CASSSPGQGASYEQYF. The CDR3 coding sequence is TGTGCCAGCAGTTCGCCGGGACAGGGGGCCTCCTACGAGCAGTACTTC.

In its sample, this clonotype was seen many times. This chain links TRBV20-1 with TRBJ1-2; 9 nucleotides match TRBD1. The CDR3 loop spans 13 amino acids. Germline CDR1 DFQATT, CDR2 SNEGSKA (reference sequence). Trimming took 6 bases from V and 4 from J; bases not matched to a gene: 6. The CDR3 loop is CSAPTGGAYGYTF. For the CDR3, the DNA is TGCAGTGCACCTACAGGGGGCGCCTATGGCTACACCTTC.

This clonotype was counted only a few times. The chain joins TRBV12-3 or TRBV12-4 to TRBJ2-7, with unresolved D. CDR3 size: 14 residues. V was trimmed by 1 base and J by 6 bases, leaving 13 bases between them. The DNA of the CDR3 is TGTGCCAGCAGTTTAGACGCCGGTACCGTCGAGCAGTACTTC. It specifies CASSLDAGTVEQYF.

This clonotype was observed a few times. This chain connects TRBV25-1 to TRBJ1-6; 9 nucleotides match TRBD1. CDR3 length: 15 amino acids. From germline, CDR1 is MGHDK and CDR2 SYGVNS. The J segment lost 5 bases and the V segment lost 7 bases, leaving 6 bases of the junction unmatched. Written as DNA, the CDR3 is TGTGCCAGCACAGGACAGGGGAGGAATAATTCACCCCTCCACTTT. As protein: CASTGQGRNNSPLHF.

The genes are TRBV27 and TRBJ2-6; 8 bases fit TRBD1. The trim removed 4 bases at V and 1 base at J, leaving 3 bases unmatched. The CDR3 has 16 residues. The germline V gene encodes CDR1 MNHEY and CDR2 SMNVEV (reference sequence). CDR3 sequence (DNA): TGTGCCAGCAGTTCCGGGACAGGATCTGGGGCCAACGTCCTGACTTTC. The encoded protein is CASSSGTGSGANVLTF.

The chain links TRBV6-5 to TRBJ1-4; D unclear. Germline CDR1 and CDR2: MNHEY and SVGAGI. The V end lost 2 bases, the J end lost 8 bases, and 9 bases lay between the germline ends. There are 13 residues in the CDR3. The CDR3 reads CASSYQLGEKLFF. The CDR3 bases are TGTGCCAGCAGTTACCAGCTTGGGGAAAAACTGTTTTTT.

This clonotype occurred many times. This chain links TRBV21-1 with TRBJ2-7; no check of the table's D call, TRBD1, against the DNA was made. TRBV21-1 is a recognized pseudogene. This CDR3 contains 15 residues. As DNA, the CDR3 is TGTGCCAGCAGCAAAGGACAGGGGGGCTCCTACGAGCAGTACTTC. It codes for CASSKGQGGSYEQYF.

This chain joins TRBV12-3 or TRBV12-4 and TRBJ2-1, with a weak D call TRBD2 (5 bases). This CDR3 comprises 15 residues. V gave up 6 bases and J gave up 7 bases, with 19 bases separating them. The CDR3 sequence: CASSATRAGSNEQFF. CDR3 in DNA: TGTGCCAGCAGCGCCACTAGGGCTGGAAGTAATGAGCAGTTCTTC.

This clonotype showed up many times. This chain connects TRBV12-3 or TRBV12-4 to TRBJ2-7; 8 nucleotides align to TRBD2. V shed 4 bases and J 2 bases; nucleotides not matched to a gene: 4. The CDR3 sequence is 14 residues long. The CDR3 coding sequence is TGTGCCAGCAGTTGGAGCGGGAGCACCTACGAGCAGTACTTC. Translation gives CASSWSGSTYEQYF.

V is TRBV12-5 and J is TRBJ2-1; no clear D. There are 13 residues in the CDR3. The germline V and J ends were trimmed by 7 bases and 0 bases, with 7 bases remaining between them. Germline-derived CDR1 and CDR2 are LGHNT and FRNRAP. The CDR3 is CASAAYSYNEQFF. CDR3 sequence (DNA): TGTGCTAGTGCGGCCTACTCCTACAATGAGCAGTTCTTC.

Many counts were recorded for this clonotype. J is TRBJ1-1 and V is TRBV6-1; no clear D. This CDR3 is built from 13 residues. The germline gives CDR1 MNHNS, CDR2 SASEGT. Trimming pared 2 bases from V and 11 bases from J, leaving 15 bases between. The CDR3 is CASSESSVSRAFF. In nucleotides, the CDR3 is TGTGCCAGCAGTGAAAGTAGCGTCTCCCGCGCTTTCTTT.

Many counts were recorded for this clonotype. This sequence joins TRBV7-9 and TRBJ2-1; TRBD2 aligns across 11 bases. This CDR3 comprises 17 residues. V lost 4 bases, J lost 7 bases, and 12 bases stayed unmatched. In germline, CDR1 is SEHNR, CDR2 FQNEAQ (reference sequence). Here the CDR3 DNA reads TGTGCCAGCAGCTCATACCCCACTAGCGGGAGAAGGAATGAGCAGTTCTTC. Translating gives CASSSYPTSGRRNEQFF.

The chain couples TRBV12-3 or TRBV12-4 to TRBJ2-3, with a tentative D call TRBD1 (5 bases). The CDR3 extends over 13 amino acids. Trimming took off 3 bases at V and 5 bases at J, with 9 bases between the two ends. The CDR3 DNA sequence: TGTGCCAGCAGTTTCCCCAGGGAAGATACGCAGTATTTT. Protein sequence: CASSFPREDTQYF.

The genes are TRBV5-1 and TRBJ2-2; 8 bases map to TRBD1. The germline V gene encodes CDR1 SGHRS and CDR2 YFSETQ. The CDR3 extends over 12 amino acids. Germline trimming cut 6 bases from V and 9 bases from J; bases unmatched to any gene: 4. In nucleotides, the CDR3 is TGCGCCAGCAACGACAGGGGCCGGGAGCTGTTTTTT. It translates to CASNDRGRELFF.

The sample holds a few counts of this clonotype. CDR3 in amino acids: CASLLLAGAGAGELFF. CDR3 nucleotide sequence: TGTGCCAGCCTCTTATTAGCGGGAGCGGGAGCCGGGGAGCTGTTTTTT. The chain links TRBV7-9 to TRBJ2-2, with 9 bases lining up with TRBD2. The ends lost 8 bases at V and 6 bases at J; junction bases unmatched: 13. Germline loops: CDR1 SEHNR, CDR2 FQNEAQ (reference sequence). CDR3 size: 16 residues.

This clonotype has just a few counts. J is TRBJ2-3 and V is TRBV7-6; 9 bases map to TRBD2. The CDR3 runs 16 residues. Germline V gene data show CDR1 as SGHVS and CDR2 as FNYEAQ. V gave up 3 bases and J gave up 4 bases; unmatched junction bases: 8. This CDR3 is CASSLLAGNGADTQYF. The CDR3 DNA follows: TGTGCCAGCAGCTTGCTAGCGGGAAATGGAGCAGATACGCAGTATTTT.

This clonotype came up many times. This rearrangement joins TRBV5-6 to TRBJ2-1; 8 positions match TRBD2. Per the germline V gene, CDR1 is SGHDT and CDR2 is YYEEEE. The CDR3 extends over 17 amino acids. The junction had 11 bases not matched to a gene; V was cut back by 3 bases and J by 3 bases. For the CDR3, the DNA is TGTGCCAGCAGCTACCGAGCAGTAGCGGGGCACTACAATGAGCAGTTCTTC. Its protein is CASSYRAVAGHYNEQFF. Full variable domain (rest looked up from reference TRBV5-6 and TRBJ2-1): DAGVTQSPTHLIKTRGQQVTLRCSPKSGHDTVSWYQQALGQGPQFIFQYYEEEERQRGNFPDRFSGHQFPNYSSELNVNALLLGDSALYLCASSYRAVAGHYNEQFFGPGTRLTVL.

This clonotype was counted a few times. The chain carries TRBV27 and TRBJ2-1; 10 nucleotides match TRBD2. The V gene's germline CDR1 is MNHEY and CDR2 SMNVEV (reference sequence). The CDR3 loop spans 15 amino acids. Trimming at V came to 5 bases and at J to 9 bases, leaving 10 bases not matched to a gene. The CDR3 sequence: CASSLQRGGRSEQFF. In DNA, the CDR3 is TGTGCCAGCAGTCTCCAGCGGGGGGGCCGTAGTGAGCAGTTCTTC.

The chain links TRBV3-1 to TRBJ2-5; no firm D call. This CDR3 comprises 15 residues. Trimming shortened V by 1 base and J by 1 base, and 10 bases separated the two germline ends. Looked up from germline, CDR1 is LGHDT and CDR2 is YNNKEL (reference sequence). The CDR3 loop is CASSQGAGLQETQYF. The CDR3 DNA reads TGTGCCAGCAGCCAAGGCGCCGGCCTCCAAGAGACCCAGTACTTC.

This clonotype was counted a few times. The rearrangement uses TRBV6-1 and TRBJ2-1, with 10 bases aligning to TRBD2. V lost 5 bases and J lost 3; bases outside the gene matches: 16. From germline, CDR1 is MNHNS and CDR2 SASEGT. This CDR3 is 19 amino acids long. The CDR3 spells CASSQIPWASGSGYNEQFF. The CDR3 DNA reads TGTGCCAGCAGTCAAATCCCATGGGCTAGCGGGAGTGGCTACAATGAGCAGTTCTTC.

This clonotype was recorded a few times. The V and J genes are TRBV5-4 and TRBJ2-5, with 7 bases aligning to TRBD1. This CDR3 comprises 16 residues. Germline lookup yields CDR1 SGHNT and CDR2 YYREEE (reference sequence). Trimming took 0 bases from V and 2 from J; bases not matched to a gene: 7. CDR3 DNA: TGTGCCAGCAGCTTGGAGGGGGCTCCACCTCAAGAGACCCAGTACTTC. This sequence encodes CASSLEGAPPQETQYF.

This clonotype appeared a few times. This sequence joins TRBV20-1 and TRBJ2-3, with TRBD2 as a possible D gene (5 bases). Germline V gene sequence: CDR1 DFQATT, CDR2 SNEGSKA (reference sequence). Trimming shortened V by 1 base and J by 3 bases, and 17 bases separated the two germline ends. The CDR3 is 16 residues long. CDR3 sequence (DNA): TGCAGTGCTAGAGGGGATCCCGGGGTAAATACAGATACGCAGTATTTT. As protein: CSARGDPGVNTDTQYF.

As to this clonotype: With a much larger clone just one base away, this may be a read error. The rearrangement links TRBV28 to TRBJ1-4; a possible D gene is TRBD1 (6 bases). The length of the CDR3 is 15 residues. Per germline, CDR1 MDHEN and CDR2 SYDVKM. Between the trimmed V and J ends, which lost 5 bases and 8 bases, there was a span of 18 bases. The CDR3 DNA reads TGTGCCAGCAGTGCCCCGACAGGAATAGGAGAAAAACTGTTTTTT. This sequence encodes CASSAPTGIGEKLFF.

V usage is TRBV20-1 and J usage is TRBJ2-1, with D perhaps being TRBD1 or TRBD2 (5 bases each). Trimming left V 6 bases short and J 5 bases short, with 14 bases between. This CDR3 has 13 residues. The germline V gene encodes CDR1 DFQATT and CDR2 SNEGSKA (reference sequence). In nucleotides, the CDR3 is TGCAGTGCCTCTGACCGGGACCACAATGAGCAGTTCTTC. It specifies CSASDRDHNEQFF.

There are a few counts of this clonotype. CDR3 coding DNA: TGTGCCTGGAGCGGTCTGGGGGGCACAGATACGCAGTATTTT. It translates to CAWSGLGGTDTQYF. The chain recombines TRBV30 with TRBJ2-3, with D perhaps matching TRBD1 or TRBD2 (5 bases each). Trimming stripped 3 bases from V and 1 base from J, with 11 bases between. The CDR3 sequence is 14 residues long. The germline V gene encodes CDR1 GTSNPN and CDR2 SVGIG (reference sequence).

This clonotype has a handful of counts. The chain links TRBV5-6 to TRBJ2-7, with D tentatively TRBD1 (6 bases). The CDR3 contains 19 residues. Between the trimmed V and J ends, which lost 4 bases and 3 bases, there was a span of 29 bases. Germline CDR1 SGHDT, CDR2 YYEEEE. Here the CDR3 reads CASSNAGLSGTSSFYEQYF. As DNA, the CDR3 is TGTGCCAGCAGCAACGCTGGCTTATCCGGGACATCGAGCTTCTACGAGCAGTACTTC.

CDR3 loop: CASGLIPYRTGGHGYTF. The CDR3 region has the DNA TGTGCTAGTGGTTTGATTCCATATCGGACAGGGGGGCATGGCTACACCTTC. The chain employs TRBV12-5 and TRBJ1-2, with 10 bases fitting TRBD1. From germline, CDR1 is LGHNT and CDR2 FRNRAP. Trimming cost V 2 bases and J 6 bases; bases outside gene matches: 12. The CDR3 has 17 amino acids.

In its sample, this clonotype was seen many times. The chain uses TRBV10-3 and TRBJ1-2; 8 bases fit TRBD1. The CDR3 covers 14 residues. The germline V gene encodes CDR1 ENHRY and CDR2 SYGVKD. After removal of 6 bases from V and 4 bases from J, the junction contained 7 bases not matched to a gene. The CDR3 DNA is TGTGCCATCAGGGACAGGGTGGGTCTCTATGGCTACACCTTC. Amino acid sequence: CAIRDRVGLYGYTF.